Below, 10 T cell receptor beta chains from the same sample are listed, as sequenced in a study of CD8+ T cells in alopecia areata. Sequencing relied on a cDNA template that was reverse transcribed from extracted RNA. The assay was immunoSEQ multiplex PCR, and TCRdb's table has in-frame clones only and misses some. Among about 74,000 clones, around 29% were seen once, and the ten largest hold more than 13%. Specified treatment: oral pan-JAK inhibitor, 5-10 mg twice daily. The source was CD8+ T cells sorted from blood, collected at week 4, from a patient treated with tofacitinib. These receptors originate from a human donor with alopecia areata.

This clone was found a few times. The chain joins TRBV29-1 to TRBJ1-2, with TRBD1 identical over 10 bases. This CDR3 comprises 14 residues. Germline V lookup: CDR1 SQVTM, CDR2 ANQGSEA. V was pared by 5 bases and J by 2 bases, with 5 bases of the junction left unmatched. The CDR3 loop is CSVNTGQGNYGYTF. The CDR3 DNA is TGCAGCGTTAACACGGGACAGGGGAACTATGGCTACACCTTC.

The rearrangement uses TRBV7-9 and TRBJ2-1; TRBD2 aligns across 8 bases. Germline-derived CDR1 and CDR2 are SEHNR and FQNEAQ (reference sequence). The CDR3 covers 15 residues. J lost 4 bases, V lost 0 bases, and 2 bases had no gene match. The CDR3, as DNA: TGTGCCAGCAGCTTAGCGGGACTAGGGTACAATGAGCAGTTCTTC. Translating gives CASSLAGLGYNEQFF.

This clone appeared a few times. The chain combines TRBV29-1 with TRBJ1-2, with TRBD1 identical over 7 bases. After removal of 1 base from V and 5 bases from J, the junction contained 13 bases not matched to a gene. The CDR3 length is 16 residues. In germline, CDR1 is SQVTM, CDR2 ANQGSEA. This chain's CDR3 is CSVEGRLDRAVYGYTF. As DNA, the CDR3 is TGCAGCGTTGAAGGCCGGCTCGACAGGGCTGTTTATGGCTACACCTTC.

This chain joins TRBV6-5 and TRBJ2-6, with D uncertain. The CDR3 is made up of 15 amino acids. Germline V gene data show CDR1 as MNHEY and CDR2 as SVGAGI. Trimming stripped 6 bases from V and 1 base from J, with 10 bases between. This chain's CDR3 is CASRILQSGANVLTF. The CDR3 DNA reads TGTGCCAGCAGGATACTACAGTCTGGGGCCAACGTCCTGACTTTC.

V gene TRBV29-1 combines with J gene TRBJ2-1; 13 bases align to TRBD2. V trimming: 3 bases; J trimming: 5 bases; junction bases outside the gene matches: 4. The CDR3 length is 15 residues. The V gene's germline CDR1 is SQVTM and CDR2 ANQGSEA. This CDR3 is CSVELGTSGNNEQFF. As DNA, the CDR3 is TGCAGCGTTGAGCTGGGGACTAGCGGGAACAATGAGCAGTTCTTC.

The rearrangement uses TRBV29-1 and TRBJ1-1; a weak D match, TRBD1 (5 bases). Trimming left V 8 bases short and J 3 bases short, with 19 bases between. Germline CDR1 and CDR2: SQVTM and ANQGSEA. The CDR3 is made up of 14 amino acids. The CDR3 spells CSSGMDGGHTEAFF. CDR3 sequence (DNA): TGCAGCTCCGGGATGGATGGGGGTCACACTGAAGCTTTCTTT.

This clone was seen only a few times. As DNA, the CDR3 is TGTGCCACCAAGTCTTGGGGACAGGGCCCAGATACGCAGTATTTT. Amino acids: CATKSWGQGPDTQYF. The chain joins TRBV15 to TRBJ2-3, with 9 nucleotides matching TRBD1. The CDR3 has 15 amino acids. V lost 7 bases and J lost 4; bases outside the gene matches: 9. The germline V gene encodes CDR1 LNHNV and CDR2 YYDKDF (reference sequence).

The chain links TRBV29-1 to TRBJ2-1, with 11 bases lining up with TRBD2. Losses at the gene ends were 6 bases for V and 4 bases for J; bases not matched to a gene: 2. Germline CDR1 reads SQVTM; CDR2 reads ANQGSEA. The CDR3 has 13 residues. CDR3 coding DNA: TGCAGCGTCGGACTAGCGGGTTACAATGAGCAGTTCTTC. The encoded protein is CSVGLAGYNEQFF.

The genes are TRBV14 and TRBJ2-2; the D is unclear. The CDR3 runs to 15 residues. Germline lookup yields CDR1 SGHDN and CDR2 FVKESK. Trimming stripped 1 base from V and 5 bases from J, with 11 bases between. The CDR3 is CASSQVRLATGELFF. CDR3 sequence (DNA): TGTGCCAGCAGCCAAGTTAGGCTGGCGACCGGGGAGCTGTTTTTT.

CDR3 DNA: TGTGCCAGCAGTTACTTTGGGTTCCTGTCCTACGAGCAGTACTTC. Encoded protein: CASSYFGFLSYEQYF. The rearrangement links TRBV6-5 to TRBJ2-7; D call uncertain. V lost 1 base and J lost 1, with 11 bases in between. The CDR3 extends over 15 amino acids. CDR1 and CDR2 (germline): MNHEY, SVGAGI.